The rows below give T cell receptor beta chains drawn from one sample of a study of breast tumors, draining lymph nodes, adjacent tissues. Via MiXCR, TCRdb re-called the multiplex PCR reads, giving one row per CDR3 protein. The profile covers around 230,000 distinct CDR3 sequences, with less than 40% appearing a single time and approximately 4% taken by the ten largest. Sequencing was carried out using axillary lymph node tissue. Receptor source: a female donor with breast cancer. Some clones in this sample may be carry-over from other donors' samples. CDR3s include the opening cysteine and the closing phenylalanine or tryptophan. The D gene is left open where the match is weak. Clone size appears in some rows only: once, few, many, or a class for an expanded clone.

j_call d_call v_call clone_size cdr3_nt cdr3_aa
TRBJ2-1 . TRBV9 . TGTGCCAGCTCCCGAGGACTTGCCCCCCTAAGGTACAATGAGCAGTTCTTC CASSRGLAPLRYNEQFF
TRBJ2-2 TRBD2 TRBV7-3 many TGTGCCAGCAGCTTAGGGCCTCGGGGAGGGACCGGGGAGCTGTTTTTT CASSLGPRGGTGELFF
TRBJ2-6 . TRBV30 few TGTGCCTGGAGTGTAATAGGGGTCGGGGCCAACGTCCTGACTTTC CAWSVIGVGANVLTF
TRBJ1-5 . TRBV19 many TGTGCCAGTTCAGGACGGAATAGCAATCAGCCCCAGCATTTT CASSGRNSNQPQHF
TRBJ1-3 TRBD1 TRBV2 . TGTGCCAGCAGTGAACAGGGGGCCACTTATGGCTACACCATATATTTT CASSEQGATYGYTIYF
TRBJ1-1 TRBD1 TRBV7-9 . TGTGCCAGCAGCACTGGGACAGGGGGAAGGGACACTGAACCTTTCTTT CASSTGTGGRDTEPFF
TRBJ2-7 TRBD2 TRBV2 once TGTGCCAGCAGGGGGACTAGCGGGATGAATGACGAGCAGTACTTC CASRGTSGMNDEQYF
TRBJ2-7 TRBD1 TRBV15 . TGTGCCACCAGCAGATCCCCCGGGACAGGGGGCCCCTACGAGCAGTACTTC CATSRSPGTGGPYEQYF
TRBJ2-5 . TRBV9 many TGTGCCAGCAGCGTAGGTGGGCAAGAGACCCAGTACTTC CASSVGGQETQYF
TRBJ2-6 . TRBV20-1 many TGCAGTGCACACACAGGGTCGAGGACTGGGGCCAACGTCCTGACTTTC CSAHTGSRTGANVLTF
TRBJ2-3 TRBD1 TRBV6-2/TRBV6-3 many TGTGCCAGCAGTAAACTACAGGGGTACACGCAGTATTTT CASSKLQGYTQYF
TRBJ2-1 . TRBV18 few TGTGCCAGCGCCGGGTCTTCCTACAATGAGCAGTTCTTC CASAGSSYNEQFF
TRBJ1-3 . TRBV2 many TGTGCCAGCAGTGAAGCGCGGGCTGGAAACACCATATATTTT CASSEARAGNTIYF
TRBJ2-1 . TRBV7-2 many TGTGCCAGCAGCTTAACCAAAATAGAGCAGTTCTTC CASSLTKIEQFF
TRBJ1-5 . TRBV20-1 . TGCAGTGCTAGAACGGGAGTTAGCAATCAGCCCCAGCATTTT CSARTGVSNQPQHF